This is a list of T cell receptor beta chains from one sample in a study of blood T cell repertoires in COVID-19. Method: immunoSEQ multiplex PCR; TCRdb's copy keeps in-frame clones and lacks some. The repertoire holds over 400,000 clones, with 86% as singletons. The sequenced material came from peripheral blood. These receptors all stem from a woman in her twenties or thirties with active or convalescent COVID-19. Both conserved end residues are trimmed from each CDR3. A D gene is named only where the DNA matches it firmly.

TRBJ1-2	-	TRBV7-8	ASSREPGDYGYT
TRBJ2-7	-	TRBV7-8	ASSLGPRGDISYEQY
TRBJ2-7	TRBD2	TRBV18	ASSHGLANSYEQY
TRBJ2-2	TRBD2	TRBV6-1	ASSEYAGVTGELF
TRBJ2-5	TRBD2	TRBV4-1	ASSQDRDYSQETQY
TRBJ2-7	-	TRBV6-5	ASSYAGGRSYEQY
TRBJ2-6	TRBD1	TRBV7-9	ASSLGQGSTGANVLT
TRBJ1-2	TRBD1	TRBV2	ASRWGQGDYGYT
TRBJ1-5	TRBD1	TRBV10-1	ASGGVDRVNNQPQH
TRBJ1-2	-	TRBV9	ASSVAGGSPYGYT
TRBJ2-2	TRBD2	TRBV4-2	ASSQASSGKANTGELF
TRBJ2-1	-	TRBV7-6	ASTQEAGLSYNEQF
TRBJ2-4	TRBD1	TRBV28	ASSRPGQGQNIQY
TRBJ1-1	-	TRBV21-1	ASSKVSRQEGGTEAF
TRBJ2-2	TRBD2	TRBV7-2	ASRSTSANTGELF
TRBJ1-4	-	TRBV25-1	ASSERSVGELF
TRBJ1-2	TRBD1	TRBV10-3	AISAEGADGYT